This T cell receptor (beta chain) originates from a study of identical twins. Study-level points and caveats: There was more out-of-frame TCR alpha sharing in monozygotic twins than models estimated. There were fewer insertions in abundant cord blood beta clonotypes, but memory repertoires showed no such pattern. A partial confounding effect on zero-insertion analyses could come from invariant MAIT and iNKT cells.

This clonotype was observed a few times. Its antigen is as yet unknown. Each cDNA held unique molecular identifiers, and template switching gave it a universal primer site. A single record per CDR3 protein comes from TCRdb applying MiXCR to the 5' RACE reads. Among some 600,000 distinct CDR3 sequences listed, about 7.6% were seen once. V lost 0 bases and J 11 bases, leaving 13 bases between the germline ends. The CDR3 covers 13 residues. Per the germline V gene, CDR1 is LGHDT and CDR2 is YNNKEL (reference sequence). These same records also appear under a second study, on yellow fever vaccine responses in identical twins.

The sequencing input was PBMCs. The V call is TRBV3-1, the J call TRBJ1-1; maybe TRBD1 (5 bases). This sequence was found in a woman in her late teens or twenties in good health. CDR3 DNA sequence: TGTGCCAGCAGCCAAGATGTATGGGGGGACGCTTTCTTT. Translated: CASSQDVWGDAFF.